The present T cell receptor beta chain was sequenced within a study of cytomegalovirus exposure and HLA in healthy donors. Study context: Across about 400 genotyped donors, about 86% landed in the Caucasian-associated ancestry cluster.

With regard to this clone: Antigen specificity is unknown.

The study, taken as a whole, reports: Sequence variants that were highly shared formed a cluster that was likely a sequencing artifact.

It was with 60 Vbeta and 13 Jbeta primers that the PCR ran. The method was immunoSEQ multiplex PCR; TCRdb's version includes in-frame clones alone and lacks a portion of them. The table shows 150,000 to 200,000 clones, with more than 70% occurring only once. This CDR3 contains 16 residues. V was shortened by 3 bases and J by 1 base, with 15 bases between the two germline ends. The germline gives CDR1 KGHSH, CDR2 LQKENI. This TCR was recovered from a girl between 10 and 17 years old in good health and CMV-seronegative. The chain uses TRBV18 and TRBJ1-1; D call uncertain. Sample: PBMCs. The CDR3 sequence is CASSPFPSGENTEAFF. CDR3 coding DNA: TGTGCCAGCTCACCGTTTCCGTCGGGAGAGAACACTGAAGCTTTCTTT.